This is a list of T cell receptor beta chains from one sample in a study of cytomegalovirus exposure and HLA in healthy donors. TCRdb keeps only in-frame clones here, not all; method: immunoSEQ multiplex PCR. The repertoire holds 100,000 or so clones, with about three quarters as singletons. The specimen sequenced was PBMCs. Every receptor here comes from a woman aged 40 to 49 in good health and CMV-seropositive. CDR3s include the opening cysteine and the closing phenylalanine or tryptophan.

V	J	CDR3
TRBV11-2	TRBJ2-2	CASSRKPNTGELFF
TRBV4-3	TRBJ1-2	CASSQDRGGKGNGYTF
TRBV15	TRBJ1-1	CATSRLRGNTEAFF
TRBV19	TRBJ2-1	CASRTSGANEQFF
TRBV5-1	TRBJ2-5	CASTSDRGLETQYF
TRBV2	TRBJ1-4	CASSEGPSTNEKLFF
TRBV19	TRBJ2-2	CASSISEYTGELFF
TRBV5-4	TRBJ2-3	CASSHPGLLADTQYF
TRBV19	TRBJ1-3	CASLVWGAGNTIYF
TRBV6-6	TRBJ1-2	CASREGGWNYGYTF
TRBV7-4	TRBJ2-1	CASTYRQGAYNEQFF
TRBV5-1	TRBJ2-3	CASRGGTTDTQYF
TRBV7-6	TRBJ2-1	CASSRIAETYNEQFF
TRBV6-5	TRBJ2-1	CASGIAGAANEQFF
TRBV6-5	TRBJ2-1	CASNNRGPSVF
TRBV11-2	TRBJ2-7	CASSLTSVYEQYF
TRBV11-2	TRBJ2-7	CASSPTSGRAYEQYF
TRBV7-9	TRBJ2-1	CASSLGGGYEQFF
TRBV5-1	TRBJ2-7	CASSLETAGGDEQYF
TRBV27	TRBJ2-3	CASSNLAGGLSDTQYF
TRBV4-2	TRBJ1-1	CASSQDPGTEAFF
TRBV6-9	TRBJ1-5	CASSPSGPQHF
TRBV15	TRBJ1-2	CATSRSPTDHYGYTF
TRBV28	TRBJ2-1	CASSFGERMFF
TRBV4-1	TRBJ1-5	CASSPAWDSNQPQHF
TRBV11-2	TRBJ2-1	CASSEGPSGGSSYNEQFF
TRBV7-9	TRBJ2-7	CASSRGAGQGYEQYF
TRBV13	TRBJ2-1	CASSSPSGSAYNEQFF
TRBV4-1	TRBJ2-4	CASSQDPWAGVWTKNIQYF
TRBV7-9	TRBJ2-7	CASSLFSGQSYEQYF
TRBV19	TRBJ1-1	CASSILPVNTEAFF
TRBV6-5	TRBJ2-7	CASSYSPGDEQYF
TRBV7-9	TRBJ2-7	CSSSRKGQVAQGTYEQYF
TRBV7-2	TRBJ2-7	CASSLDRVGREQYF